This T cell receptor (beta chain) was retrieved from a study of cytomegalovirus exposure and HLA in healthy donors (dated by TCRdb to about 2017). Background for the entire study: In an earlier analysis of some 550 of the donors, around 290 Gb of sequence data and 120 million or so unique TCR beta sequences from roughly 200 million T cells were reported. Roughly 300 gigabases of sequencing data and approximately 85 million unique TCR sequences were included in an early release covering several hundred HLA-typed donors. The genetic ancestry cluster associated with self-reported Caucasian donors included 65% to 90% of the roughly 400 genotyped donors. The study was designed to test whether signatures of past pathogen exposure could be identified by cataloging public T cell receptors. Using immunosequencing, the study profiled T cell repertoires from 500 to 800 subjects and related those repertoires to cytomegalovirus serostatus. Along with the approximately 700-subject first cohort, a separate validation cohort of over a hundred different subjects was used. To predict cytomegalovirus infection status, the study combined high-throughput TCR immunosequencing, statistical association of individual TCRs with disease status, and machine learning. A later analysis re-examined previously published TCR beta repertoires from hundreds of donors and added high-resolution HLA genotyping to investigate patterns of TCR occurrence. Rather than using new phenotypic data, the later analysis identified candidate immune exposures from TCR beta sequences and from how often those sequences occurred across donors. An earlier analysis of 587 of the donors used high-throughput TCR beta sequencing to judge whether each TCR beta V gene segment behaved as functional or pseudogenic. Donor age, sex, ethnicity and CMV serostatus were compiled alongside the repertoire data. A later genetic analysis took genome-wide SNP genotypes for about 55% of the 666 donors and used that subset as a discovery cohort. Every discovery cohort repertoire had been produced on one sequencing platform. Both class I and class II loci were covered by HLA typing, at four-digit resolution. The number of donors typed differed by locus, with about 629-630 for A, B, C, DRB1 and DQB1, roughly 520 for DQA1, about 610 for DPA1, and around 460 for DPB1. A few DR-DQ haplotypes were treated as single units for association and clustering because of strong linkage in the cohort. Among 300 to 500 genotyped donors of the cohort, an average of around 220,000 unique TCR beta nucleotide sequences was sequenced per donor, of which about 20% were non-productive. Beyond this particular receptor, the publication reports: The sequencing pipeline was judged likely to have produced a cluster of highly shared sequence variants as a technical artifact. According to a later analysis, parvovirus B19, influenza, CMV and Epstein-Barr virus appeared linked to several top co-occurrence clusters. Some IMGT-functional V segments, including TRBV6-2 and TRBV6-3, could not be told apart with the 87-base-pair reads, so those segments were excluded. While some public TCRs were present in many individuals, most TCR sequences turned up only very rarely across donors. The authors suggested that the approach could potentially be extended to other disease states and immunological phenotypes. In a later analysis, TCR association rates were found to vary across HLA loci, with the most associated TCRs seen for DRB1 alleles and the fewest for HLA-C alleles. When HLA alleles, especially DR and DQ, strongly co-occurred, TCR associations were difficult to assign to individual alleles. In a later analysis, HLA-associated TCR beta chains were found to be more clonally expanded and to have lower generation probabilities than equally common non-associated chains. The cohort was sequenced for TCR beta chains only, and without alpha or paired-chain data the features that could be detected were limited. An earlier analysis of roughly 570 of the donors showed that most TCR beta V segments appeared in productive rearrangements either about 87% or about 30% of the time, which broadly matched IMGT annotations. A later analysis associated 15,000 to 20,000 TCR beta sequences with specific HLA alleles at a false discovery rate of 0.05. In both the original and validation cohorts, the classifier was reported to diagnose cytomegalovirus status with high specificity and sensitivity. A total of about 180 TCR beta chains were listed by the study as associated with cytomegalovirus. HLA typing was unavailable for some donors at each locus, so association tests used only the typed subset. According to a later analysis, most CMV-associated TCR beta chains appeared to be HLA-restricted, and the HLA associations seemed to be driven largely by CMV exposure. In vitro tests confirmed that three of the cytomegalovirus-associated TCR beta chains recognize cytomegalovirus antigens. V-gene and J-gene trimming of TCR beta chains was associated with a missense DCLRE1C variant in a later genetic analysis, and the association was replicated in an independent cohort. In a later genetic analysis, fewer N-insertions in productive TCRs were reported among donors in an Asian-associated ancestry cluster than the 666-donor mean. Sequencing depth was assumed to be roughly uniform across donors in the presence/absence analyses, though that assumption may not hold. Immune exposure information for the cohort was limited to CMV serostatus. Correlated functional status among segregating V segments might be attributable to linkage disequilibrium, but an unknown experimental factor could not be ruled out. Because counts were too low, about 17 rarely observed V segments, including chromosome 9 orphons, were excluded from the earlier analysis of roughly 580 of the donors. A further reported finding was that TCR beta sequences accurately predicted the HLA-A and HLA-B alleles for most subjects in the first cohort.

CDR1 is given as SEHNR and CDR2 as FQNEAQ, both from the germline V gene (reference sequence). V is cut back by 5 bases and J by 6 bases, with 9 bases in the junction unmatched. CDR3 length: 16 amino acids, cysteine to phenylalanine. CDR3 DNA is the only sequence kept; it has 48 bases, read in frame from the first base. Concerning this clone itself: The clone's antigen remains unknown. No much larger clone is present one base from it, and per-base qualities are unavailable.

The cohort was made up of under 800 healthy bone marrow donors. At the time of sampling, every cohort member was nominally healthy, though immune exposures that went unrecorded were likely present. The donor tested CMV seropositive and was one of the 289 seropositive cohort members. A peripheral blood sample was collected from each donor, and TCR beta sequencing was performed on peripheral blood mononuclear cells. Genomic DNA was extracted from the blood cell samples with the Qiagen DNeasy Blood Extraction Kit. The library was obtained by the immunoSEQ multiplex PCR assay. For the multiplex PCR, a mixture combining 60 forward primers for TCR Vbeta segments and 13 reverse primers for TCR Jbeta segments was used. The CDR3 region of rearranged TCR beta genes was amplified from genomic DNA by a multiplex PCR assay. The Illumina HiSeq System was used to sequence the amplified TCR beta libraries as 87-base-pair reads. On the authors' methods: Across the 670 or so repertoires, a later analysis counted 80 million or so unique TCR beta chains, approximately 12 million of which were shared by at least two donors. Raw reads were error-corrected and collapsed into unique sequences with a nearest-neighbor algorithm that merged closely related sequences to remove PCR and sequencing errors. CDR3 sequences were aligned to IMGT reference sequences to assign V, D and J gene segments. Each retained sequence needed at least a six-nucleotide match to both a V gene segment and a J gene segment. Rearrangements were classified as productive when the CDR3 lacked stop codons and remained in frame with V and J, and all other rearrangements were classified as non-productive. CDR3 was defined by IMGT convention, running from the second conserved V-encoded cysteine to the conserved J-encoded phenylalanine. In an earlier analysis of around 600 of the donors, sequences lacking an unambiguous match to a single V gene segment were excluded. In an earlier analysis of 587 of the donors, V segments were called functional above 56.7% productive rearrangements and were called segregating when the between-donor standard deviation exceeded 5%. A statistical classification framework was built for diagnosing cytomegalovirus status from the catalog of TCR beta chain sequences. V and J gene assignment, in a later analysis, came from comparing TCR nucleotide sequences with IMGT/GENE-DB human TR gene sequences. A later analysis assigned CDR3 sequences and most-parsimonious VDJ recombination scenarios with the TCRdist pipeline. In a later analysis, every TCR beta chain was defined by the combination of its CDR3 amino acid sequence and its V-gene family, and reads without a unique V-gene family were dropped. To address suspected cross-contamination and a sequencing artifact, a later analysis removed 592 highly shared, low-generation-probability nucleotide sequences. A later analysis calculated a clonal expansion index for each public chain from normalized within-repertoire ranks of inferred template counts. In a later analysis, generation probabilities were computed using a VDJ recombination model fitted to out-of-frame rearrangements, and the results were checked against IGoR. A later analysis scored TCR-TCR, TCR-HLA and TCR-CMV co-occurrence with hypergeometric tests, applying a repertoire-size bias correction to TCR pairs. A later analysis estimated false discovery rates by permuting HLA or CMV assignments 20 times. In a later analysis, co-occurring TCRs were grouped using DBSCAN, and TCRdist sequence similarity was added for clustering within HLA-allele-positive subsets. Repertoires with fewer than 30,000 or more than 120,000 public chains, plus five repertoires with anomalous nucleotide sharing, were excluded from co-occurrence clustering. Not all clones reach the TCRdb copy of this immuneACCESS table, which keeps in-frame sequences only. Checked studies attribute under half of the gap to unresolved V genes and leave the rest unexplained. V, J and clone size derive from that table, while D and trimming were established from the DNA sequence. The sample data list about 160,000 clones, and around 72% of these were observed just once. The top ten constitute roughly 7.1% of the sample.

The chain is assembled from TRBV7-9 and TRBJ2-7, with 14 bases aligning to TRBD2. The source is a man aged 35 to 55 in good health and CMV-seropositive. Input material: PBMCs. The CDR3 region has the sequence CASSALTSGGAGEQYF. The DNA sequence reads TGTGCCAGCAGCGCCCTGACTAGCGGGGGGGCGGGCGAGCAGTACTTC.